Following are 8 T cell receptor beta chains from one sample sequenced in a study of glioma-infiltrating T cells. The iRepertoire nested amplicon-rescue multiplex PCR amplified TCR alpha and beta CDR3s from RNA. In TCRdb, the multiplex PCR reads were re-called with MiXCR into one record per CDR3 protein. The table includes 93,000 or so distinct CDR3 sequences, around 31% detected once. What was sequenced was glioma tissue, nonneoplastic brain tissue, or PBMCs (not recorded which). Every receptor here comes from a human donor with low-grade glioma or glioblastoma, undergoing nonglioma brain surgery, or in good health (not recorded which).

This clonotype turned up a few times. The genes are TRBV2 and TRBJ2-1, with 12 bases lining up with TRBD2. The CDR3 sequence is 16 residues long. V gave up 5 bases and J gave up 4 bases; unmatched junction bases: 6. Germline CDR1 is SNHLY and CDR2 is FYNNEI. The CDR3 nucleotides read TGTGCCAGCAGTCTAGGACTAGCGGGGTTATACAATGAGCAGTTCTTC. Translated, it gives CASSLGLAGLYNEQFF.

This clonotype was seen many times. The chain joins TRBV6-6 to TRBJ2-7; D may correspond to TRBD1 or TRBD2 (5 bases each). V was pared by 2 bases and J by 2 bases, with 13 bases between. Germline V lookup: CDR1 MNHNY, CDR2 SVGAGI (reference sequence). The CDR3 covers 15 residues. The CDR3 DNA reads as TGTGCCAGCAGTTACAGTCGGGGCCAACCCTACGAGCAGTACTTC. Translating it yields CASSYSRGQPYEQYF.

A note on this clonotype: Given a much more abundant clone one base away, this may be a read error. The J gene is TRBJ1-1, the V gene TRBV9, with D unresolved. Germline V gives CDR1 SGDLS, CDR2 YYNGEE. This CDR3 spans 14 amino acids. With 4 bases removed from V and 2 bases from J, the gap between germline ends came to 12 bases. CDR3 amino acids: CASSIVPTNTEAFF. CDR3 nucleotide sequence: TGTGCCAGCAGCATCGTTCCGACCAACACTGAAGCTTTCTTT.

For this clonotype: This sequence may be a read error, since a much larger clone differs from it by one base. It is unclear where the CDR3 begins or ends on the DNA, so no DNA is shown, and the CDR3 is as TCRdb lists it. This sequence joins TRBV2 and TRBJ2-7; the tabulated D call, TRBD1, remains unverified against the DNA. CDR1 and CDR2 from the germline V gene are SNHLY and FYNNEI. The CDR3 extends over 15 residues, inclusive of both ends. CDR3: CARVGFRGRHNEQYF.

This clonotype was counted a single time. One base away lies a much larger clone, so this may be a sequencing read error. V is TRBV7-9 and J is TRBJ2-7; possibly TRBD1 for D (5 bases). The CDR3 runs to 12 residues. CDR1 is SEHNR and CDR2 is FQNEAQ in the germline V gene (reference sequence). CDR3 coding DNA: TGTGCCAGCAGCTTACAGGGTACCGAGAAGTACTTC. Translating gives CASSLQGTEKYF.

Ten or more counts support this clonotype. The chain uses TRBV7-9 and TRBJ2-3, with a possible D match to TRBD2 (6 bases). CDR3 length equals 14 residues. Germline values: CDR1 SEHNR, CDR2 FQNEAQ (reference sequence). Trimming left V 5 bases short and J 2 bases short, with 11 bases between. CDR3 in amino acids: CASSGLHSTDTQYF. The CDR3 DNA is TGTGCCAGCAGCGGACTACATTCCACAGATACGCAGTATTTT. The complete variable domain, with remaining parts taken from reference TRBV7-9 and TRBJ2-3, reads DTGVSQNPRHKITKRGQNVTFRCDPISEHNRLYWYRQTLGQGPEFLTYFQNEAQLEKSRLLSDRFSAERPKGSFSTLEIQRTEQGDSAMYLCASSGLHSTDTQYFGPGTRLTVL.

This clonotype was counted many times. The CDR3 protein is CSARDGTVQETQYF. CDR3 coding DNA: TGCAGTGCTAGAGATGGGACAGTACAAGAGACCCAGTACTTC. V usage is TRBV20-1 and J usage is TRBJ2-5; 7 bases match TRBD1. V lost 0 bases to trimming and J lost 2 bases; unmatched junction nucleotides: 3. This CDR3 has 14 residues. Germline V CDR1 and CDR2: DFQATT, SNEGSKA (reference sequence).

Ten or more counts support this clonotype. The V and J genes are TRBV6-1 and TRBJ2-1; 12 nucleotides agree with TRBD2. J was trimmed by 6 bases and V by 0 bases; bases with no gene match: 6. The CDR3 loop spans 17 amino acids. CDR1 and CDR2 (germline): MNHNS, SASEGT. The CDR3 DNA is TGTGCCAGCAGTGAAGCCTCTAGCGGGGGGGTCTTCAATGAGCAGTTCTTC. This encodes CASSEASSGGVFNEQFF.